This T cell receptor beta chain was sequenced in a study of T cells in localized non-small cell lung cancer. This clone has only one observation. Libraries were prepared by immunoSEQ multiplex PCR; TCRdb keeps only in-frame clonotypes and omits some of them. The sample has tens of thousands of clones, roughly 90% seen once; the top ten hold around 2.1%. This sequence was found in a female donor over 55 with stage I lung adenocarcinoma. This sample comprised peripheral blood, obtained before any cancer treatment.

CDR3 sequence: CASSYLGGHNEQFF. The DNA for the CDR3 is TGTGCCAGCAGTTACCTCGGGGGGCACAATGAGCAGTTCTTC. The chain uses TRBV6-5 and TRBJ2-1, with D possibly TRBD2 on 7 matching bases. CDR1 is MNHEY, CDR2 SVGAGI, per germline. The CDR3 has 14 residues. The germline V and J ends were trimmed by 2 bases and 5 bases, with 10 bases remaining between them.